The 21 T cell receptor beta chains below all came from one sample that was sequenced in a study of metastatic and nonmetastatic thyroid tumors. There were no patients who had received any treatment before thyroid surgery. TCRdb re-analyzed the PCR reads using MiXCR. Here the sample spans about 45,000 clones, less than 5% being singletons. Sequencing was performed on blood. These receptors all come from a female donor with papillary thyroid cancer or a benign thyroid nodule (not recorded which). Some clones in this sample may be carry-over from other donors' samples.

Details on this clone: The junction departs from germline at one end; a sequencing error may be responsible. The rearrangement links TRBV6-2 or TRBV6-3 to TRBJ1-1; no reliable D call. The CDR3 consists of 14 residues. Germline V CDR1 and CDR2: MNHEY, SVGEGT. The CDR3 sequence is CASSPSGVKTEALF. The CDR3 DNA reads TGTGCCAGCAGTCCCTCCGGGGTGAAAACTGAAGCTTTATTT.

This clone was observed many times. Other DNA sequences in the sample encode the same CDR3. The rearrangement joins TRBV14 to TRBJ2-2; D gene ambiguous. The CDR3 has 14 amino acids. Deletions cut 1 base from V and 5 bases from J, with 8 bases between. Per the germline V gene, CDR1 is SGHDN and CDR2 is FVKESK. The CDR3 sequence is CASSQVSMTGELFF. The CDR3 region has the DNA TGTGCCAGCAGCCAAGTCTCTATGACCGGGGAGCTGTTTTTT.

The table lists this clone with many counts. V usage is TRBV3-1 and J usage is TRBJ2-7; a possible D gene is TRBD2 (5 bases). V was shortened by 1 base and J by 2 bases, with 15 bases between the two germline ends. The CDR3 has 16 residues. In germline, CDR1 is LGHDT, CDR2 YNNKEL (reference sequence). The CDR3 DNA sequence: TGTGCCAGCAGCCAAGGCGCTGCGGGCGGAGCCTACGAGCAGTACTTC. It specifies CASSQGAAGGAYEQYF.

This clone was observed at least ten times. The chain uses TRBV7-6 and TRBJ2-5; 9 positions match TRBD2. Per the germline V gene, CDR1 is SGHVS and CDR2 is FNYEAQ. This CDR3 is 12 amino acids long. After removal of 7 bases from V and 5 bases from J, the junction contained 2 bases not matched to a gene. Here the CDR3 reads CASTTSGETQYF. For the CDR3, the DNA is TGTGCCAGCACGACTAGCGGCGAGACCCAGTACTTC.

The sample holds a few counts of this clone. One end of the junction varies from germline; a read error may be responsible. CDR3 in amino acids: CASSLDSLDNKQFF. The CDR3 nucleotides read TGCGCCAGCAGCTTGGACAGTTTAGACAATAAGCAGTTCTTC. V gene TRBV5-1 combines with J gene TRBJ2-1; D gene uncertain. The length of the CDR3 is 14 residues. Germline V gene data show CDR1 as SGHRS and CDR2 as YFSETQ.

This clone was detected ten times or more. The chain recombines TRBV30 with TRBJ1-1, with 10 positions matching TRBD1. The germline V gene has CDR1 GTSNPN and CDR2 SVGIG (reference sequence). CDR3 length equals 13 residues. V shed 2 bases and J 10 bases; nucleotides not matched to a gene: 7. The chain's CDR3 is CAWSNWDRGRAFF. CDR3 DNA: TGTGCCTGGAGTAATTGGGACAGGGGCAGAGCTTTCTTT. The whole variable domain, filled in from reference TRBV30 and TRBJ1-1, reads SQTIHQWPATLVQPVGSPLSLECTVEGTSNPNLYWYRQAAGRGLQLLFYSVGIGQISSEVPQNLSASRPQDRQFILSSKKLLLSDSGFYLCAWSNWDRGRAFFGQGTRLTVV.

This clone appeared a few times. The genes are TRBV2 and TRBJ2-5; TRBD1 or TRBD2 may be the D gene (5 bases each). The ends were cut back, 0 bases at V and 1 base at J, with 15 bases in the middle. From germline, CDR1 is SNHLY and CDR2 FYNNEI. This CDR3 contains 17 residues. The CDR3 DNA follows: TGTGCCAGCAGTGAAGCGAACTACGGGACGGGCCAAGAGACCCAGTACTTC. Translating it yields CASSEANYGTGQETQYF. The full variable domain, completed using reference TRBV2 and TRBJ2-5, is EPEVTQTPSHQVTQMGQEVILRCVPISNHLYFYWYRQILGQKVEFLVSFYNNEISEKSEIFDDQFSVERPDGSNFTLKIRSTKLEDSAMYFCASSEANYGTGQETQYFGPGTRLLVL.

This clone was recorded at least ten times. This chain connects TRBV10-1 to TRBJ2-7; TRBD2 is a possible D gene (6 bases). Germline V gene sequence: CDR1 WNHNN, CDR2 SYGVQD (reference sequence). This CDR3 spans 15 amino acids. Trimming pared 0 bases from V and 2 bases from J, leaving 11 bases between. The CDR3 sequence: CASSESWLATYEQYF. For the CDR3, the DNA is TGCGCCAGCAGTGAGTCATGGCTAGCGACCTACGAGCAGTACTTC.

As regards this clone: Since a much larger clone is just one base distant, this may be a read error. The gene calls are TRBV10-3 and TRBJ2-1; the D gene is possibly TRBD1 (6 bases). The CDR3 is 14 amino acids. Deletions cut 4 bases from V and 8 bases from J, with 15 bases between. The V gene's germline CDR1 is ENHRY and CDR2 SYGVKD. The CDR3 region has the DNA TGTGCCATCAGTGGAAGGGACATGGACCATGAGCAGTTCTTC. As protein: CAISGRDMDHEQFF.

This clone occurred many times. The chain links TRBV5-5 to TRBJ2-7; D possibly corresponds to TRBD2 (5 bases). This CDR3 contains 14 residues. V gave up 0 bases and J gave up 3 bases, with 10 bases separating them. Germline CDR1 SGHKS, CDR2 YYEKEE (reference sequence). This CDR3 is CASSLGTENYEQYF. DNA for the CDR3: TGTGCCAGCAGCTTGGGGACTGAAAACTACGAGCAGTACTTC.

At least ten counts were recorded for this clone. The genes are TRBV4-2 and TRBJ1-4; the match to TRBD1 covers 10 bases. V was pared by 0 bases and J by 8 bases, with 6 bases of the junction left unmatched. Looked up from germline, CDR1 is LGHNA and CDR2 is YNFKEQ. This CDR3 region has 16 residues. The CDR3 nucleotides are TGTGCCAGCAGCCAAGATCTGGGGACAGGGGAAGAAAAACTGTTTTTT. It yields the protein CASSQDLGTGEEKLFF.

V gene TRBV6-9 combines with J gene TRBJ1-6, with D unclear. Germline V lookup: CDR1 MNHGY, CDR2 SVAAGI. Between the trimmed V and J ends, which lost 3 bases and 9 bases, there was a span of 9 bases. The CDR3 has 13 residues. The CDR3 reads CASSYGVTSPLHF. CDR3 nucleotides: TGTGCCAGCAGTTACGGGGTAACTTCACCCCTCCACTTT.

This clone was counted only a few times. J is TRBJ2-3 and V is TRBV6-5, with D tentatively TRBD1 (5 bases). The V and J ends lost 0 bases and 4 bases respectively, with 8 bases between them. The germline V gene has CDR1 MNHEY and CDR2 SVGAGI. The length of the CDR3 is 14 residues. Written as DNA, the CDR3 is TGTGCCAGCAGTTACTCCCTAGGGGCAGATACGCAGTATTTT. Translated: CASSYSLGADTQYF.

The chain employs TRBV20-1 and TRBJ2-2, with no clear D. Trimming took 2 bases from V and 6 from J, leaving 10 bases between them. Germline V gene data show CDR1 as DFQATT and CDR2 as SNEGSKA (reference sequence). The CDR3 runs 13 residues. CDR3 sequence reads: CSARRVRPGELFF. The CDR3 DNA reads TGCAGTGCTAGACGGGTTCGGCCCGGGGAGCTGTTTTTT.

This clone was counted ten times or more. The chain couples TRBV6-2 or TRBV6-3 to TRBJ2-1; D tentatively reads TRBD1 or TRBD2 (5 bases each). The CDR3 is 13 residues long. Per the germline V gene, CDR1 is MNHEY and CDR2 is SVGEGT. Trimming took 7 bases from V and 4 from J, leaving 11 bases between them. This CDR3 is CASNRGGYNEQFF. CDR3 bases: TGTGCCAGCAACCGGGGCGGTTACAATGAGCAGTTCTTC.

This clone was observed at least ten times. The chain has TRBV6-7 and TRBJ1-5, with 11 nucleotides matching TRBD1. TRBV6-7 is marked as an open reading frame, function uncertain. This CDR3 has 16 amino acids. Trimming removed 5 bases from V and 6 bases from J; junction bases left unmatched: 9. CDR3 in DNA: TGTGCCAGCAGTCAAGGTGGGACAGGGGGGTTTCAGCCCCAGCATTTT. It yields the protein CASSQGGTGGFQPQHF.

This clone was detected a few times. The J gene is TRBJ1-2, the V gene TRBV6-1, with D possibly TRBD1 on 6 matching bases. The CDR3 sequence is 14 residues long. Looked up from germline, CDR1 is MNHNS and CDR2 is SASEGT. With 6 bases removed from V and 2 bases from J, the gap between germline ends came to 13 bases. For the CDR3, the DNA is TGTGCCAGCAGGTCGGGACATATCAACTATGGCTACACCTTC. The encoded protein is CASRSGHINYGYTF.

This clone was counted many times. The V and J genes are TRBV10-3 and TRBJ1-1; D uncertain. V lost 0 bases and J lost 0, with 5 bases in between. Germline CDR1 is ENHRY and CDR2 is SYGVKD. The CDR3 length is 14 residues. The CDR3 is CAISESRMNTEAFF. The DNA of the CDR3 is TGTGCCATCAGTGAGTCTCGAATGAACACTGAAGCTTTCTTT.

This clone has at least ten counts. This chain uses TRBV6-1 with TRBJ2-5, with 13 nucleotides matching TRBD2. Germline V lookup: CDR1 MNHNS, CDR2 SASEGT. The length of the CDR3 is 15 residues. Trimming took 7 bases from V and 5 from J; bases not matched to a gene: 7. The CDR3 DNA follows: TGTGCCAGCACCGTCACTAGCGGGAGGGCCGAGACCCAGTACTTC. Protein sequence: CASTVTSGRAETQYF.

The table lists this clone with a few counts. At one boundary the junction diverges from the germline segment, which might be a read error. This chain connects TRBV2 to TRBJ2-7; D remains ambiguous. CDR1 and CDR2 (germline): SNHLY, FYNNEI. The CDR3 totals 15 residues. The CDR3 nucleotides read TGTGCCAGCAGTGAACTGGGTAGTAATTCGGATGAGCAGTGCTTC. Translating gives CASSELGSNSDEQCF.

The V call is TRBV27, the J call TRBJ2-7; D possibly corresponds to TRBD1 (6 bases). Trimming took 6 bases from V and 1 from J, leaving 16 bases between them. The CDR3 has 15 residues. Germline lookup yields CDR1 MNHEY and CDR2 SMNVEV (reference sequence). The CDR3 DNA is TGTGCCAGCAGGGGGGTCGGTACAGGGTCCTACGAGCAGTACTTC. Its protein is CASRGVGTGSYEQYF.